In this sample, the clone carrying this T cell receptor (beta chain) turned up a few times. This entry belongs to a study of blood T cell repertoires in COVID-19. The overall study: PBMCs, B-cell-depleted T cells, or T cells provided the cDNA or gDNA that made up the material.

Under the authors' procedure: From reference gene primer amplification, estimates of nucleated cell counts were derived. The protocol was immunoSEQ multiplex PCR, while the TCRdb copy is restricted to in-frame clones and leaves out a portion. From that table come the V and J calls and clone size; the DNA was used to work out D and trimming. The table shows some 42,000 clones, with over 80% occurring only once. Trimming pared 6 bases from V and 0 bases from J, leaving 11 bases between. This CDR3 has 14 amino acids. Germline lookup yields CDR1 MNHEY and CDR2 SMNVEV (reference sequence). Sequencing was carried out using peripheral blood. The sequence came from a human donor in a cohort sampled during active COVID-19. This chain links TRBV27 with TRBJ1-1, with D unresolved. The CDR3 nucleotides read TGTGCCAGCAGGGCAGGCCTCATGAACACTGAAGCTTTCTTT. Amino acid sequence: CASRAGLMNTEAFF.